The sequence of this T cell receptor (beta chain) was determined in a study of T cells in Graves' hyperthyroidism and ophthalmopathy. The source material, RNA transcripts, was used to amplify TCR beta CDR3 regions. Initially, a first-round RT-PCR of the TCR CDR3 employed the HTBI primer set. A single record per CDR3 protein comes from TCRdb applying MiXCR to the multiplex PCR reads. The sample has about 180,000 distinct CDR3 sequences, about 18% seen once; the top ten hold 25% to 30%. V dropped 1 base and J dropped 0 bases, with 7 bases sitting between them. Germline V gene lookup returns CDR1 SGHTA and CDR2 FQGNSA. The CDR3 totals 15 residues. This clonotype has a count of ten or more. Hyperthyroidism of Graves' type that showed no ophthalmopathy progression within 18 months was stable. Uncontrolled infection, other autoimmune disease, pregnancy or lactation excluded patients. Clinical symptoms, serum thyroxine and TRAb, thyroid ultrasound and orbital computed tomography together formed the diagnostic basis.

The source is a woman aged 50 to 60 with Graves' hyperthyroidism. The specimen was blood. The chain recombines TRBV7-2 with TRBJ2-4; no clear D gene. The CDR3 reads CASSLERLAKNIQYF. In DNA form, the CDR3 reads TGTGCCAGCAGCTTAGAACGGCTAGCCAAAAACATTCAGTACTTC.